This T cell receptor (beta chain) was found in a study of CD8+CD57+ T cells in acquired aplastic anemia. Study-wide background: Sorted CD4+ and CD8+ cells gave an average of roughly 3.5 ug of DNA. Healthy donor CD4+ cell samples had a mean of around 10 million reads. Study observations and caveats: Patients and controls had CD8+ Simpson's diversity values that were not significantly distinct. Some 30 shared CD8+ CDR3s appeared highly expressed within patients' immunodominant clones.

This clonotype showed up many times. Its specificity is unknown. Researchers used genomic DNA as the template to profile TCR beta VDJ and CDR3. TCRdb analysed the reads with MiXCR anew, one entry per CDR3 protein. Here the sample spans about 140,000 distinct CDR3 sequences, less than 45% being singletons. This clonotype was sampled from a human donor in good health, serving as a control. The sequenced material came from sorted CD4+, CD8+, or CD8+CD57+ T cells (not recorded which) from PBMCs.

The CDR3 loop is CSASSGTNEKLFF. The CDR3 DNA reads TGCAGTGCTAGTTCGGGGACTAATGAAAAACTGTTTTTT. This rearrangement joins TRBV20-1 to TRBJ1-4; D gene unclear. This CDR3 spans 13 amino acids. Germline V gene sequence: CDR1 DFQATT, CDR2 SNEGSKA (reference sequence). V lost 3 bases to trimming and J lost 2 bases, with 7 bases between them.